The T cell receptor (beta chain) under discussion was sequenced for a study of a mutant IDH1 vaccine in newly diagnosed glioma. About the study: Receipt of radiotherapy, temozolomide, or both preceded the study, and most received both. At week 47 came visit V13, while visit V12 had come at week 35.

Study results and limitations: Seemingly, top peripheral T cell clonotype changes bore no relation to pseudoprogression.

Some clones are missing from TCRdb's copy, which holds only in-frame ones; the method was immunoSEQ multiplex PCR. Here the sample spans about 56,000 clones, roughly 80% being singletons. Remarks on this clone: Its antigen remains unidentified.

The CDR3 loop spans 15 amino acids. The V and J ends lost 2 bases and 3 bases, in that order; junction bases with no gene match: 3. The germline CDR1 and CDR2 sequences are MNHEY and SVGAGI. Documented time point: week 47, end of study. In every dose of vaccine, 300 ug of mutant IDH1 20-mer peptide was given alongside topical imiquimod. This specimen was PBMCs, taken from a glioma patient whose treatment included an IDH1 peptide vaccine. The receptor was isolated from a man aged 50-59 years with glioma. The V and J genes are TRBV6-5 and TRBJ2-2; 7 nucleotides agree with TRBD1. CDR3 DNA sequence: TGTGCCAGCAGTTACGGGACAGTCTACACCGGGGAGCTGTTTTTT. Protein: CASSYGTVYTGELFF.